Listed below are T cell receptor beta chains from one sample, sequenced in a study of cytomegalovirus exposure and HLA in healthy donors. Generated by immunoSEQ multiplex PCR, the TCRdb table keeps only in-frame clones and is missing some. The sample lists roughly 60,000 clones, approximately 75% occurring once. Specimen: PBMCs. All receptors derive from a woman aged 40-49 years in good health and CMV-seropositive. CDR3s include the opening cysteine and the closing phenylalanine or tryptophan. A D gene is named only where the DNA matches it firmly. Expanded clones get a size class; other rows say once, few or many, or leave the size out.

v_call: TRBV14; clone_size: NA; d_call: NA; j_call: TRBJ2-1; cdr3_nt: TGTGCCAGCAGCCAAGAGGGGATGGGGAGGGGGGTACGTAATGAGCAGTTCTTC; cdr3_aa: CASSQEGMGRGVRNEQFF
v_call: TRBV7-9; clone_size: NA; d_call: TRBD1; j_call: TRBJ2-2; cdr3_nt: TGTTCCAGCAGCCACTTCAGGACAGGGGATTCGTCCACCGGGGAGCTGTTTTTT; cdr3_aa: CSSSHFRTGDSSTGELFF
v_call: TRBV7-9; clone_size: NA; d_call: TRBD2; j_call: TRBJ2-7; cdr3_nt: TGTGCCAGCAGCTTATTCGGGGGGGGCGAGCAGTACTTC; cdr3_aa: CASSLFGGGEQYF
v_call: TRBV5-4; clone_size: NA; d_call: NA; j_call: TRBJ2-7; cdr3_nt: TGTGCCAGCAGCGCCAGTTTTGGGGGCCGAAACGAGCAGTACTTC; cdr3_aa: CASSASFGGRNEQYF
v_call: TRBV6-1; clone_size: few; d_call: NA; j_call: TRBJ2-2; cdr3_nt: TGTGCCAGCAGGGAAGGGCTCGACACCGGGGAGCTGTTTTTT; cdr3_aa: CASREGLDTGELFF
v_call: TRBV19; clone_size: NA; d_call: NA; j_call: TRBJ1-5; cdr3_nt: TGTGCCAGTAGTATTGGGGCGGTCTATAGCAATCAGCCCCAGCATTTT; cdr3_aa: CASSIGAVYSNQPQHF
v_call: TRBV30; clone_size: few; d_call: TRBD2; j_call: TRBJ2-2; cdr3_nt: TGTGCCTGGAGTGTGGGACTAGCGCCAACCGGGGAGCTGTTTTTT; cdr3_aa: CAWSVGLAPTGELFF
v_call: TRBV4-1; clone_size: few; d_call: NA; j_call: TRBJ1-1; cdr3_nt: TGCGCCAGCAGCCAAAGACAGAAGTCGGGGGGATTGAAAGCTTTCTTT; cdr3_aa: CASSQRQKSGGLKAFF
v_call: TRBV4-1; clone_size: NA; d_call: TRBD2; j_call: TRBJ2-1; cdr3_nt: TGCGCCAGCAGCCAAGGGACTAGCGGGGCCAATGAGCAGTTCTTC; cdr3_aa: CASSQGTSGANEQFF
v_call: TRBV19; clone_size: NA; d_call: NA; j_call: TRBJ1-1; cdr3_nt: TGTGCCAGTAGTTCCTTACTCAGGTTTATGAACACTGAAGCTTTCTTT; cdr3_aa: CASSSLLRFMNTEAFF
v_call: TRBV27; clone_size: NA; d_call: TRBD1; j_call: TRBJ1-5; cdr3_nt: TGTGCCAGCAGCCCCGGGACAGGGGTTTATCAGCCCCAGCATTTT; cdr3_aa: CASSPGTGVYQPQHF
v_call: TRBV7-9; clone_size: once; d_call: TRBD1; j_call: TRBJ2-2; cdr3_nt: TGTGCCAGCAGCCCTGCGGGACAGGGATGGGCCGGGGAGCTGTTTTTT; cdr3_aa: CASSPAGQGWAGELFF
v_call: TRBV30; clone_size: once; d_call: NA; j_call: TRBJ2-7; cdr3_nt: TGTGCCTGGAGTAGGGGCAGTTACTACGAGCAGTACTTC; cdr3_aa: CAWSRGSYYEQYF
v_call: TRBV5-6; clone_size: NA; d_call: TRBD1; j_call: TRBJ1-2; cdr3_nt: TGTGCCAGCAGCCGACAGGGGGAGAGCTATGGCTACACCTTC; cdr3_aa: CASSRQGESYGYTF
v_call: TRBV6-5; clone_size: NA; d_call: TRBD1; j_call: TRBJ2-3; cdr3_nt: TGTGCCAGCAGATCAGGGGGTATCACAGATACGCAGTATTTT; cdr3_aa: CASRSGGITDTQYF
v_call: TRBV5-6; clone_size: NA; d_call: NA; j_call: TRBJ2-7; cdr3_nt: TGTGCCAGCAGCTCGGTCCCCTTTCTAAGCTCCTACGAGCAGTACTTC; cdr3_aa: CASSSVPFLSSYEQYF
v_call: TRBV6-5; clone_size: NA; d_call: NA; j_call: TRBJ2-2; cdr3_nt: TGTGCCAGCAGTTGGAGGGTGAGCACCGGGGAGCTGTTTTTT; cdr3_aa: CASSWRVSTGELFF
v_call: TRBV18; clone_size: NA; d_call: NA; j_call: TRBJ1-4; cdr3_nt: TGTGCCAGCTCACCACCAGAGGGTATGAATGAAAAACTGTTTTTT; cdr3_aa: CASSPPEGMNEKLFF
v_call: TRBV5-1; clone_size: NA; d_call: TRBD1; j_call: TRBJ2-4; cdr3_nt: TGCGCCAGCAGCCCCGGGACAGAGGGGAACATTCAGTACTTC; cdr3_aa: CASSPGTEGNIQYF
v_call: TRBV4-1; clone_size: NA; d_call: NA; j_call: TRBJ2-3; cdr3_nt: TGCGCCAGCAGCCAATTTGCAGGGAGCACAGATACGCAGTATTTT; cdr3_aa: CASSQFAGSTDTQYF
v_call: TRBV7-2; clone_size: NA; d_call: NA; j_call: TRBJ2-2; cdr3_nt: TGTGCCAGCAGCCACGACTTACCCGCGGGGGAGCTGTTTTTT; cdr3_aa: CASSHDLPAGELFF
v_call: TRBV19; clone_size: NA; d_call: NA; j_call: TRBJ2-5; cdr3_nt: TGTGCCAGTAGTATGTTCGGGGGAGGAAGGGAGACCCAGTACTTC; cdr3_aa: CASSMFGGGRETQYF
v_call: TRBV6-6; clone_size: NA; d_call: NA; j_call: TRBJ1-2; cdr3_nt: TGTGCCAGCAGTTCCTTGTTTCAAACCAGCTATGGCTACACCTTC; cdr3_aa: CASSSLFQTSYGYTF
v_call: TRBV5-8; clone_size: NA; d_call: TRBD1; j_call: TRBJ1-6; cdr3_nt: TGTGCCAGCAGCCCCGGGGGACAGGGAAGGTCACCCCTCCACTTT; cdr3_aa: CASSPGGQGRSPLHF
v_call: TRBV30; clone_size: few; d_call: NA; j_call: TRBJ1-6; cdr3_nt: TGTGCCTGGAGGAGGGTGAGTTCACCCCTCCACTTT; cdr3_aa: CAWRRVSSPLHF
v_call: TRBV7-9; clone_size: once; d_call: TRBD2; j_call: TRBJ2-1; cdr3_nt: TGTGCCAGCAGCTTAGCCGCGGGGGGCCCCTACAATGAGCAGTTCTTC; cdr3_aa: CASSLAAGGPYNEQFF
v_call: TRBV6-4; clone_size: few; d_call: NA; j_call: TRBJ1-6; cdr3_nt: TGTGCCAGCAGTGTATCCCCAGGGAATTCACCCCTCCACTTT; cdr3_aa: CASSVSPGNSPLHF
v_call: TRBV6-5; clone_size: NA; d_call: TRBD1; j_call: TRBJ1-2; cdr3_nt: TGTGCCAGCAGTCCTGACAGGGGGGCGTTCTATGGCTACACCTTC; cdr3_aa: CASSPDRGAFYGYTF
v_call: TRBV5-1; clone_size: NA; d_call: TRBD1; j_call: TRBJ2-1; cdr3_nt: TGCGCCAGCAGCTTGGGACAGGGTTACAATGAGCAGTTCTTC; cdr3_aa: CASSLGQGYNEQFF
v_call: TRBV11-2; clone_size: once; d_call: TRBD1; j_call: TRBJ2-7; cdr3_nt: TGTGCCAGCAGCCCAGGGGGCTTGTACGAGCAGTACTTC; cdr3_aa: CASSPGGLYEQYF
v_call: TRBV19; clone_size: NA; d_call: NA; j_call: TRBJ1-2; cdr3_nt: TGTGCCAGTAGTATATTTAGGGCAGGGGATAACTATGGCTACACCTTC; cdr3_aa: CASSIFRAGDNYGYTF
v_call: TRBV19; clone_size: NA; d_call: NA; j_call: TRBJ1-2; cdr3_nt: TGTGCCAGTAGTGCCTCCAGGGGCCTTAACTATGGCTACACCTTC; cdr3_aa: CASSASRGLNYGYTF
v_call: TRBV14; clone_size: NA; d_call: TRBD1; j_call: TRBJ2-4; cdr3_nt: TGTGCCAGCAGTTGGGGACAGGGAAACATTCAGTACTTC; cdr3_aa: CASSWGQGNIQYF
v_call: TRBV10-2; clone_size: NA; d_call: NA; j_call: TRBJ1-1; cdr3_nt: TGCGCCAGCAGTGAGCCGTCGAACACTGAAGCTTTCTTT; cdr3_aa: CASSEPSNTEAFF
v_call: TRBV14; clone_size: NA; d_call: TRBD1; j_call: TRBJ2-2; cdr3_nt: TGTGCCAGCAGCCAGGTTCGGACAGGGCGAATCGGGGAGCTGTTTTTT; cdr3_aa: CASSQVRTGRIGELFF
v_call: TRBV5-6; clone_size: NA; d_call: NA; j_call: TRBJ2-3; cdr3_nt: TGTGCCAGCAGCACCCGATCGGGCACAGATACGCAGTATTTT; cdr3_aa: CASSTRSGTDTQYF
v_call: TRBV5-4; clone_size: NA; d_call: NA; j_call: TRBJ1-5; cdr3_nt: TGTGCCAGCAGCTTGGAGGGGGGGGGTCAGCCCCAGCATTTT; cdr3_aa: CASSLEGGGQPQHF
v_call: TRBV4-1; clone_size: NA; d_call: TRBD1; j_call: TRBJ2-3; cdr3_nt: TGCGCCAGCAGTCTCCGGACAGGGGGCACAGATACGCAGTATTTT; cdr3_aa: CASSLRTGGTDTQYF
v_call: TRBV7-9; clone_size: NA; d_call: TRBD1; j_call: TRBJ1-6; cdr3_nt: TGTGCCAGCAGCACCGGGACAGGGGGCTATAATTCACCCCTCCACTTT; cdr3_aa: CASSTGTGGYNSPLHF
v_call: TRBV27; clone_size: NA; d_call: TRBD2; j_call: TRBJ2-7; cdr3_nt: TGTGCCAGCAGCGGGGGGGGTTACACCGAGCAGTACTTC; cdr3_aa: CASSGGGYTEQYF
v_call: TRBV5-4; clone_size: once; d_call: NA; j_call: TRBJ1-2; cdr3_nt: TGTGCCAGCAGCTCTCCGGGATCATATGGCTACACCTTC; cdr3_aa: CASSSPGSYGYTF
v_call: TRBV2; clone_size: NA; d_call: TRBD1; j_call: TRBJ1-1; cdr3_nt: TGTGCCACAGGGATGACAGGGCTGAACACTGAAGCTTTCTTT; cdr3_aa: CATGMTGLNTEAFF
v_call: TRBV4-3; clone_size: NA; d_call: TRBD2; j_call: TRBJ2-7; cdr3_nt: TGCGCCAGCAGCCAAGCAACTAGCGGGGGAACCTACGAGCAGTACTTC; cdr3_aa: CASSQATSGGTYEQYF
v_call: TRBV14; clone_size: NA; d_call: NA; j_call: TRBJ2-5; cdr3_nt: TGTGCCAGCAGCATAGTAGGAGGGGAGACCCAGTACTTC; cdr3_aa: CASSIVGGETQYF
v_call: TRBV15; clone_size: NA; d_call: NA; j_call: TRBJ2-1; cdr3_nt: TGTGCCACCAGGGACTCAGGGGATGAGCAGTTCTTC; cdr3_aa: CATRDSGDEQFF
v_call: TRBV7-6; clone_size: NA; d_call: NA; j_call: TRBJ1-1; cdr3_nt: TGTGCCAGCAGCAAACACACGGCGGGCACTGAAGCTTTCTTT; cdr3_aa: CASSKHTAGTEAFF
v_call: TRBV6-5; clone_size: NA; d_call: TRBD1; j_call: TRBJ1-2; cdr3_nt: TGTGCCAGCAAACCCCGGGACAGCGGTTATGGCTACACCTTC; cdr3_aa: CASKPRDSGYGYTF
v_call: TRBV27; clone_size: NA; d_call: TRBD1; j_call: TRBJ1-4; cdr3_nt: TGTGCCAGCACTCCCTTGGGATGGACAGGGGGAAATGAAAAACTGTTTTTT; cdr3_aa: CASTPLGWTGGNEKLFF
v_call: TRBV19; clone_size: few; d_call: NA; j_call: TRBJ1-5; cdr3_nt: TGTGCCAGTAGTTACTCACAGGGACAATCGGGGCCCCAGCATTTT; cdr3_aa: CASSYSQGQSGPQHF
v_call: TRBV5-1; clone_size: once; d_call: TRBD1; j_call: TRBJ2-2; cdr3_nt: TGCGCCAGCAGCCCTACGGGACAGGCGACGCCGGGCACCGGGGAGCTGTTTTTT; cdr3_aa: CASSPTGQATPGTGELFF
v_call: TRBV6-5; clone_size: NA; d_call: NA; j_call: TRBJ2-5; cdr3_nt: TGTGCCAGCAGTTCTCACCGCAGGGCAGAGACCCAGTACTTC; cdr3_aa: CASSSHRRAETQYF
v_call: TRBV4-1; clone_size: few; d_call: TRBD1; j_call: TRBJ1-5; cdr3_nt: TGCGCCAGCAGCGCCACAGGGGTTGCGAGCAATCAGCCCCAGCATTTT; cdr3_aa: CASSATGVASNQPQHF
v_call: TRBV5-1; clone_size: NA; d_call: TRBD2; j_call: TRBJ2-2; cdr3_nt: TGCGCCAGCAATCTAGCGGGGGATACCGGGGAGCTGTTTTTT; cdr3_aa: CASNLAGDTGELFF
v_call: TRBV5-1; clone_size: NA; d_call: TRBD1; j_call: TRBJ1-6; cdr3_nt: TGCGCCAGCAGCCTCGGACAGGGGGCAGATGGTTCACCCCTCCACTTT; cdr3_aa: CASSLGQGADGSPLHF
v_call: TRBV7-9; clone_size: NA; d_call: TRBD1; j_call: TRBJ1-6; cdr3_nt: TGTGCCAGCAGCTTAGCGGGGACAGGCGGAATGGGGAATTCACCCCTCCACTTT; cdr3_aa: CASSLAGTGGMGNSPLHF
v_call: TRBV10-1; clone_size: NA; d_call: NA; j_call: TRBJ1-5; cdr3_nt: TGCGCCAGCAGTGAGTCACACGGAGTATTTAGCAATCAGCCCCAGCATTTT; cdr3_aa: CASSESHGVFSNQPQHF
v_call: TRBV7-2; clone_size: NA; d_call: NA; j_call: TRBJ2-7; cdr3_nt: TGTGCCAGCAGCTTAGGGGGGGTACCCCTCTACGAGCAGTACTTC; cdr3_aa: CASSLGGVPLYEQYF
v_call: TRBV4-1; clone_size: NA; d_call: NA; j_call: TRBJ2-7; cdr3_nt: TGCGCCAGCAGCTCCAGGGACACGGGAAACTACGAGCAGTACTTC; cdr3_aa: CASSSRDTGNYEQYF
v_call: TRBV30; clone_size: NA; d_call: NA; j_call: TRBJ1-2; cdr3_nt: TGTGCCTGGAGTTACGGGGGAGGAAATGGCTACACCTTC; cdr3_aa: CAWSYGGGNGYTF
v_call: TRBV6-5; clone_size: NA; d_call: TRBD1; j_call: TRBJ1-1; cdr3_nt: TGTGCCAGCAGTGGAGGGACAGGGCCCACTGAAGCTTTCTTT; cdr3_aa: CASSGGTGPTEAFF